This section outlines one TCR beta chain sequence together with its context. This receptor's antigen is unknown. Within one base of it there is no much larger clone, and no base qualities were kept. This specimen includes other DNA sequences encoding the same CDR3. The cysteine opens and the phenylalanine closes a CDR3 of 13 amino acids. The retained sequence is limited to the CDR3, 39 bases, with the frame set at the first base. The CDR1 and CDR2 encoded by the germline V gene are SGHRS and YFSETQ. V sheds 3 bases and J sheds 3 bases, leaving 9 bases between their ends. TCR CDR3 regions were amplified from genomic DNA by multiplex PCR using the deep immunoSEQ assay. Extracted genomic DNA from each cell subset was distributed evenly across all wells of several immunoSEQ 96-well plates, and each plate was treated as a replicate. Each replicate PCR for sorted subsets received around 200 ng genomic DNA, equal to about 29,000 T cell genomes. The purified libraries were quantified using a Qubit 3.0 fluorometer, sized with a Bioanalyzer 2100, and then quantified again using the KAPA Library Quantification kit. A separate single-read 150-cycle Illumina NextSeq 550 flow cell was used to sequence each immunoSEQ 96-well plate. Processing in the source paper ran as follows. Because the immunoSEQ output held only junctional sequences and lacked quality scores, the filtering could not match the filtering applied to full-length reads. Sequences were annotated with PyIR, a Python wrapper for IgBLAST v1.9, and V/J genes and CDR3 were assigned using IMGT germline references. Reads were filtered out if the reads had weak V/J assignments (E-value above 1e-6), no CDR3, stop codons, out-of-frame junctions, or ambiguous translated residues. V3J clonotypes were defined by identical inferred V gene, J gene, and CDR3 amino acid sequence. Percentage overlap between repertoires was computed as shared unique clonotypes divided by the size of the smaller repertoire. Repertoire richness was assessed with RTK rarefaction, the Chao1 estimator, and Recon v2.1 estimates of unobserved clonotypes. Generation probabilities for all TCRbeta clonotypes obtained by the gDNA method from a handful of donors were computed using OLGA. Sourced from immuneACCESS, this table was stored by TCRdb with only in-frame sequences that have V and J called. A share of the clones is absent; for the studies checked, an unresolved V gene accounts for under half, and the remainder has no known explanation. V and J calls and clone size are given by that table; D and trimming were obtained from the DNA. The sample table records around 2.1 million clones; under 97% of these occur just once. About 0.13% of the sample rests with the top ten.

The donors were healthy, HIV-negative adults who had no recently reported acute infections or vaccinations. Every donor was a Caucasian adult living in Nashville, Tennessee, USA. CD4+ T cells were enriched by magnetic negative selection; naive cells were then positively selected on CD45RA, and the negative fraction formed the memory subset. Blood was collected by leukapheresis, and PBMCs were isolated by Ficoll-Histopaque density gradient centrifugation and then cryopreserved in liquid nitrogen vapor phase. Analytical flow cytometry was used to check the purity and quantity of every magnetically sorted T cell population. From each sorted fraction, genomic DNA was isolated and quantified by UV absorbance on a Nanodrop 2000c. These data come from a study of shared clonotypes between healthy human individuals (dated by TCRdb to 2020 to 2021). Notes on the research overall: A couple of women and a few men aged 18 to 49 years were included in the cohort. Per donor, leukapheresis produced somewhere between about 0.9 and 10 billion PBMCs. The study deeply sequenced blood TCR repertoires of five healthy adults to estimate repertoire size and the extent of clonotype sharing between individuals. For each donor, CD4 naive and CD4 memory were each run on three plates, CD8 naive on two plates, and CD8 memory on one plate. Different laboratories and diverse techniques were used to prepare libraries and sequence TCR repertoires, to increase sequencing depth and limit assay-specific biases.

Here is what the overall study found, with its caveats: Because the study included only a small number of donors, the genetic and exposure-history diversity represented was limited. Larger estimated clonotype richness was generally found for naive subsets than for memory subsets. Sampling was restricted to blood, and TCR repertoires in tissue are likely to differ from TCR repertoires in blood. Pairwise subsampling led to the expectation that sequencing depth would affect the degree of clonotype sharing among donors. Compared with non-shared clonotypes, the clonotypes found in all four sorted-subset donors had higher generation probabilities. Incomplete sequencing was indicated by rarefaction of sorted-subset datasets, despite the large sequencing depth. Across a few donors, around 5% of naive CD4, 3% to 3.5% of naive CD8, around 2.1% of memory CD4, and 0.4% of memory CD8 clonotypes were shared.

The chain uses TRBV5-1 and TRBJ1-1; the D gene is possibly TRBD1, with 5 bases matching. This TCR derives from a man younger than 35 in good health. The source material was naive CD4+ T cells sorted from blood. This specimen's cell subset or site label, interpreted: CD45RA+ positively selected. The CDR3 region: CASSSSGDTEAFF. The sequence in DNA is TGCGCCAGCAGCTCCTCGGGGGACACTGAAGCTTTCTTT. Extended through the reference TRBV5-1 and TRBJ1-1 proteins, this CDR3 yields the full variable domain: KAGVTQTPRYLIKTRGQQVTLSCSPISGHRSVSWYQQTPGQGLQFLFEYFSETQRNKGNFPGRFSGRQFSNSRSEMNVSTLELGDSALYLCASSSSGDTEAFFGQGTRLTVV.